This TCR beta chain emerged from a study of radiotherapy plus CTLA-4 blockade in lung cancer. V was pared by 0 bases and J by 9 bases, with 17 bases between. CDR1 is MNHEY and CDR2 is SVGAGI in the germline V gene. CDR3 size: 16 residues. TCRdb's copy holds only in-frame clones and misses some; the assay was immunoSEQ multiplex PCR. The table shows 35,000 to 40,000 clones, with roughly 85% occurring only once. The genes are TRBV6-5 and TRBJ2-2, with D perhaps matching TRBD1 (5 bases). The material was peripheral blood, obtained from a patient treated with radiotherapy plus ipilimumab. This clonotype originated in a human donor with non-small cell lung cancer who had stable disease on radiotherapy plus ipilimumab. CDR3 loop: CASSYSSPRGRWELFF. CDR3 bases: TGTGCCAGCAGTTACTCGAGCCCTAGGGGTCGGTGGGAGCTGTTTTTT.